The 10 T cell receptor beta chains listed next were all sequenced from one sample in a study of blood T cell repertoires in COVID-19. Generated by immunoSEQ multiplex PCR, the TCRdb table keeps only in-frame clones and is missing some. The data hold about 190,000 clones, with around three quarters observed a single time. Sequenced input: PBMCs or T cells enriched from blood (not recorded which). Receptors were obtained from a woman aged 45-65 years with acute COVID-19.

The V call is TRBV7-2, the J call TRBJ2-2, with D perhaps TRBD2 (5 bases). CDR1 SGHTA and CDR2 FQGNSA come from the germline V gene. This CDR3 region has 15 residues. The germline V and J ends were trimmed by 2 bases and 8 bases, with 15 bases remaining between them. In nucleotides, the CDR3 is TGTGCCAGCAGCTTAATGGCGGGCCCGGGTGGGGAGCTGTTTTTT. As protein: CASSLMAGPGGELFF.

J is TRBJ2-7 and V is TRBV19, with 13 bases matching TRBD2. The CDR3 consists of 15 residues. The V segment lost 6 bases and the J segment 7 bases; nucleotides outside the gene matches: 9. Per germline, CDR1 LNHDA and CDR2 SQIVND (reference sequence). CDR3 sequence reads: CASSRGLAGVWEQYV. In DNA, the CDR3 is TGTGCCAGTAGCAGAGGACTAGCGGGGGTCTGGGAGCAGTACGTC.

The rearrangement joins TRBV4-2 to TRBJ2-1, with TRBD1 identical over 11 bases. J was trimmed by 5 bases and V by 0 bases; bases with no gene match: 6. CDR1 is LGHNA, CDR2 YNFKEQ, per germline. The CDR3 is 17 residues long. CDR3 sequence (DNA): TGTGCCAGCAGCCAAGAAGGGACAGGGGGAATACACAATGAGCAGTTCTTC. Translating it yields CASSQEGTGGIHNEQFF.

The rearrangement links TRBV5-1 to TRBJ1-2; D call uncertain. The CDR3 has 14 amino acids. Germline V gene sequence: CDR1 SGHRS, CDR2 YFSETQ. Trimming shortened V by 0 bases and J by 0 bases, and 6 bases separated the two germline ends. CDR3 amino acids: CASSLGSTNYGYTF. CDR3 sequence (DNA): TGCGCCAGCAGCTTGGGCAGTACTAACTATGGCTACACCTTC.

The V call is TRBV7-2, the J call TRBJ1-1; TRBD1 agrees at 9 bases. V shed 6 bases and J 1 base; nucleotides not matched to a gene: 12. Per germline, CDR1 SGHTA and CDR2 FQGNSA. There are 17 residues in the CDR3. The CDR3 nucleotides are TGTGCCAGCAGACCAACAGGGGGCTTGGAGGCGAACACTGAAGCTTTCTTT. It yields the protein CASRPTGGLEANTEAFF. Filled out from reference TRBV7-2 and TRBJ1-1, the complete variable domain reads GAGVSQSPSNKVTEKGKDVELRCDPISGHTALYWYRQSLGQGLEFLIYFQGNSAPDKSGLPSDRFSAERTGGSVSTLTIQRTQQEDSAVYLCASRPTGGLEANTEAFFGQGTRLTVV.

In regard to this clone: The same CDR3 arises from other DNA sequences in this sample as well. V usage is TRBV2 and J usage is TRBJ2-1; TRBD1 might be the D (5 bases). Per germline, CDR1 SNHLY and CDR2 FYNNEI. The length of the CDR3 is 12 residues. V was clipped by 4 bases and J by 7 bases, with 8 bases between them. CDR3 bases: TGTGCCAGCAGTGGCGCAGGGAATGAGCAGTTCTTC. Its protein product is CASSGAGNEQFF.

The chain has TRBV6-5 and TRBJ2-7, with a possible D match to TRBD1 (5 bases). There are 14 residues in the CDR3. The germline V and J ends were trimmed by 0 bases and 1 base, with 7 bases remaining between them. Germline lookup yields CDR1 MNHEY and CDR2 SVGAGI. The CDR3 region is CASSYSPGSYEQYV. CDR3 DNA: TGTGCCAGCAGTTACTCGCCAGGGTCCTACGAGCAGTACGTC.

The chain has TRBV19 and TRBJ1-4; D might be TRBD1 (5 bases). Looked up from germline, CDR1 is LNHDA and CDR2 is SQIVND (reference sequence). This CDR3 is built from 15 residues. V was pared by 10 bases and J by 2 bases, with 17 bases between. CDR3 DNA sequence: TGTGCCACCAACAGGAGAGCAGGGACTAATGAAAAACTGTTTTTT. It is translated as CATNRRAGTNEKLFF.

This chain joins TRBV6-2 or TRBV6-3 and TRBJ2-2, with 10 bases aligning to TRBD1. Germline values: CDR1 MNHEY, CDR2 SVGEGT. The CDR3 extends over 15 amino acids. Trimming at V came to 6 bases and at J to 6 bases, leaving 7 bases not matched to a gene. The CDR3 DNA sequence: TGTGCCAGCAGCCACTGGACAGGGGGACCCGGGGAGCTGTTTTTT. Amino acid sequence: CASSHWTGGPGELFF.

This clone was seen a handful of times. V and J are TRBV19 and TRBJ1-5; D is perhaps TRBD1 (5 bases). Trimming shortened V by 6 bases and J by 7 bases, and 19 bases separated the two germline ends. The V gene's germline CDR1 is LNHDA and CDR2 SQIVND (reference sequence). The CDR3 covers 15 residues. The CDR3 DNA sequence: TGTGCCAGTAGATTGGGACTATCGGAGGTCCAGCCCCAGCATTTT. It specifies CASRLGLSEVQPQHF.